The present TCR beta chain was sequenced within a study of cytomegalovirus exposure and HLA in healthy donors. Whole-study context: Drawn from HLA-typed donors, about 85 million unique TCRs were held in an early data release.

Primers for the PCR totalled 60 Vbeta and 13 Jbeta. The repertoire was sequenced with immunoSEQ multiplex PCR; TCRdb's copy has only in-frame clones and lacks some. Among hundreds of thousands of clones, over 65% were seen once, and the ten largest hold roughly 2.5%. Losses at the gene ends were 5 bases for V and 12 bases for J; bases not matched to a gene: 7. In germline, CDR1 is SEHNR, CDR2 FQNEAQ (reference sequence). The CDR3 has 11 amino acids. The genes are TRBV7-9 and TRBJ2-7; 7 bases match TRBD2. The sequenced sample consisted of PBMCs. The sequence was obtained from a woman between 55 and 75 years old in good health and CMV-seropositive. The chain's CDR3 is CASSPGLDLYF. Here the CDR3 DNA reads TGTGCCAGCAGCCCTGGACTAGATCTGTACTTC.